These 32 T cell receptor beta chains originate from one sample sequenced in a study of blood T cell repertoires in COVID-19. The method was immunoSEQ multiplex PCR; TCRdb's version includes in-frame clones alone and lacks a portion of them. The sample has roughly 180,000 clones, roughly 84% seen once. The sequencing input was PBMCs or T cells enriched from blood (not recorded which). Receptors were obtained from a woman aged 55 to 70 who had recovered from COVID-19.

The V call is TRBV30, the J call TRBJ1-1; the D gene is possibly TRBD1 (6 bases). Trimming stripped 3 bases from V and 1 base from J, with 21 bases between. Per germline, CDR1 GTSNPN and CDR2 SVGIG (reference sequence). CDR3 size: 17 residues. CDR3 region: CAWRLYRDGLRNTEAFF. In DNA form, the CDR3 reads TGTGCCTGGAGACTCTACAGGGATGGCTTGCGGAACACTGAAGCTTTCTTT.

Turning to this clone: At one of its ends the junction is not consistent with the germline gene, which may arise from a read error. The J gene is TRBJ2-1, the V gene TRBV5-1; 14 bases line up with TRBD2. This CDR3 comprises 16 residues. Looked up from germline, CDR1 is SGHRS and CDR2 is YFSETQ. DNA of the CDR3: TGCGCCAGCAGCTTTGGGACTAGCGGGAGCTACGATGAGCAGTTCTTC. Amino acids: CASSFGTSGSYDEQFF.

The genes are TRBV2 and TRBJ1-6, with 7 bases identical to TRBD1. The CDR3 consists of 15 residues. Trimming took 6 bases from V and 5 from J; bases not matched to a gene: 7. Germline assignment: CDR1 SNHLY and CDR2 FYNNEI. The CDR3 DNA sequence: TGTGCCAGCAGGGAACAGGGGATGGATAATTCACCCCTCCACTTT. Translation: CASREQGMDNSPLHF.

V usage is TRBV6-5 and J usage is TRBJ1-1; D ambiguous. The germline gives CDR1 MNHEY, CDR2 SVGAGI. There are 13 residues in the CDR3. Trimming left V 8 bases short and J 0 bases short, with 10 bases between. The CDR3 region is CASSREMNTEAFF. CDR3 nucleotides: TGTGCCAGCTCGAGGGAGATGAACACTGAAGCTTTCTTT.

The chain combines TRBV28 with TRBJ1-2; a weak D match, TRBD1 (6 bases). The V end was cut by 5 bases, the J end by 8 bases, with 18 bases between. The CDR3 covers 14 residues. The germline gives CDR1 MDHEN, CDR2 SYDVKM. CDR3 amino acids: CASSRPGPQGGYTF. CDR3 nucleotide sequence: TGTGCCAGCAGTCGCCCCGGGCCCCAGGGGGGCTACACCTTC.

This chain connects TRBV14 to TRBJ2-2; tentatively, D is TRBD1 (5 bases). Germline V CDR1 and CDR2: SGHDN, FVKESK. Trimming removed 3 bases from V and 0 bases from J, with 14 bases in between. The CDR3 has 17 residues. CDR3: CASSHRTSSTNTGELFF. CDR3 DNA: TGTGCCAGCAGCCACCGGACATCCTCCACGAACACCGGGGAGCTGTTTTTT. Drawing the rest from reference TRBV14 and TRBJ2-2, the complete variable domain is EAGVTQFPSHSVIEKGQTVTLRCDPISGHDNLYWYRRVMGKEIKFLLHFVKESKQDESGMPNNRFLAERTGGTYSTLKVQPAELEDSGVYFCASSHRTSSTNTGELFFGEGSRLTVL.

The chain uses TRBV2 and TRBJ1-2; D is possibly TRBD1 (5 bases). Per germline, CDR1 SNHLY and CDR2 FYNNEI. Trimming removed 8 bases from V and 3 bases from J, with 13 bases in between. This CDR3 contains 13 residues. The CDR3 nucleotides read TGTGCCAGCGAGGAGGGGTTATACTATGGCTACACCTTC. Residues: CASEEGLYYGYTF.

This clone was detected only once. The rearrangement links TRBV2 to TRBJ2-5, with a tentative D call TRBD2 (5 bases). Germline V gene data show CDR1 as SNHLY and CDR2 as FYNNEI. The CDR3 has 13 amino acids. Trimming took 3 bases from V and 3 from J, leaving 8 bases between them. The CDR3: CASSDLAEETQYF. The CDR3, as DNA: TGTGCCAGCAGTGATCTAGCTGAAGAGACCCAGTACTTC.

The chain has TRBV15 and TRBJ2-1; TRBD2 matches 7 bases. This CDR3 is built from 16 residues. Unmatched junction bases numbered 12, after V lost 3 bases and J lost 7 bases. Germline CDR1 is LNHNV and CDR2 is YYDKDF (reference sequence). CDR3 DNA sequence: TGTGCCACCAGCAGGCTAGCGGATACCTATTGGAATGAGCAGTTCTTC. Translated: CATSRLADTYWNEQFF.

This chain connects TRBV6-5 to TRBJ2-3, with a weak D call TRBD2 (5 bases). Per germline, CDR1 MNHEY and CDR2 SVGAGI. The V end was cut by 6 bases, the J end by 1 base, with 11 bases between. The CDR3 loop spans 14 amino acids. In nucleotides, the CDR3 is TGTGCCAGCAGAATCGGGGTTCGCACAGATACGCAGTATTTT. It encodes CASRIGVRTDTQYF.

The chain uses TRBV7-3 and TRBJ2-1, with 7 positions matching TRBD2. This CDR3 comprises 14 residues. Germline loops: CDR1 SGHTA, CDR2 FQGTGA. J gave up 8 bases and V 1 base, and 5 bases lay outside the gene matches. The CDR3: CASSLNGRRDEQFF. CDR3 coding DNA: TGTGCCAGCAGCTTAAACGGGAGGCGTGATGAGCAGTTCTTC.

V gene TRBV6-1 combines with J gene TRBJ1-3; a weak D match, TRBD1 (6 bases). V lost 6 bases and J 8 bases, leaving 17 bases between the germline ends. CDR3 length equals 14 residues. Germline V lookup: CDR1 MNHNS, CDR2 SASEGT. The DNA for the CDR3 is TGTGCCAGCAGCAACCGGGACATACGCCACACCATATATTTT. Its translation is CASSNRDIRHTIYF.

The chain employs TRBV6-5 and TRBJ1-1; D gene uncertain. The CDR3 is 13 amino acids. Deletions cut 6 bases from V and 0 bases from J, with 8 bases between. The germline gives CDR1 MNHEY, CDR2 SVGAGI. The CDR3 DNA sequence: TGTGCCAGCAGCAGACACCTGAACACTGAAGCTTTCTTT. It yields the protein CASSRHLNTEAFF.

The chain recombines TRBV4-1 with TRBJ1-4; D gene unclear. Trimming stripped 4 bases from V and 0 bases from J, with 9 bases between. CDR1 is MGHRA, CDR2 YSYEKL, per germline. CDR3 length: 15 amino acids. CDR3: CASSLNGATNEKLFF. The CDR3 region has the DNA TGCGCCAGCAGCCTCAACGGGGCAACTAATGAAAAACTGTTTTTT.

This rearrangement joins TRBV2 to TRBJ1-6; 11 bases line up with TRBD1. V was clipped by 7 bases and J by 3 bases; unmatched bases: 5. This CDR3 comprises 16 residues. Per germline, CDR1 SNHLY and CDR2 FYNNEI. In DNA form, the CDR3 reads TGTGCCAGCAAAGGGGGACAGGGGGTCTATAATTCACCCCTCCACTTT. Protein product: CASKGGQGVYNSPLHF.

The chain uses TRBV18 and TRBJ1-4; no clear D gene. The V gene's germline CDR1 is KGHSH and CDR2 LQKENI. V lost 0 bases and J 8 bases, leaving 7 bases between the germline ends. This CDR3 has 13 amino acids. CDR3 loop: CASSPPHGEKLFF. CDR3 DNA: TGTGCCAGCTCACCACCTCATGGCGAAAAACTGTTTTTT.

This clone was recorded once. This chain connects TRBV28 to TRBJ1-4; D remains unclear. CDR1 MDHEN and CDR2 SYDVKM come from the germline V gene. Trimming stripped 5 bases from V and 8 bases from J, with 6 bases between. CDR3 size: 11 residues. The CDR3 sequence: CASSTAEKLFF. The CDR3 bases are TGTGCCAGCAGTACAGCCGAAAAACTGTTTTTT.

V usage is TRBV15 and J usage is TRBJ2-3; D may be TRBD2 (5 bases). The CDR3 totals 15 residues. Trimming pared 0 bases from V and 4 bases from J, leaving 11 bases between. Looked up from germline, CDR1 is LNHNV and CDR2 is YYDKDF (reference sequence). The CDR3 region has the DNA TGTGCCACCAGCAGAGATCTGGTTAGCGCAGATACGCAGTATTTT. The encoded protein is CATSRDLVSADTQYF.

The rearrangement uses TRBV9 and TRBJ1-6; D remains unclear. This CDR3 has 14 residues. The germline CDR1 and CDR2 sequences are SGDLS and YYNGEE. V was cut by 3 bases and J by 8 bases, with 12 bases left in between. The CDR3 loop reads CASSETWVDSPLHF. The CDR3 coding sequence is TGTGCCAGCAGCGAGACTTGGGTAGATTCACCCCTCCACTTT.

CDR3 sequence (DNA): TGCGCCAGCAGCCAAGAGGGAGTTGGCTACACCTTC. This sequence encodes CASSQEGVGYTF. This chain joins TRBV4-1 and TRBJ1-2; no definite D call. There are 12 residues in the CDR3. Germline V lookup: CDR1 MGHRA, CDR2 YSYEKL. With 0 bases removed from V and 7 bases from J, the gap between germline ends came to 6 bases.

The chain has TRBV27 and TRBJ1-2; D perhaps matches TRBD1 (5 bases). This CDR3 is built from 17 residues. V was clipped by 5 bases and J by 6 bases, with 25 bases between them. CDR1 and CDR2 (germline): MNHEY, SMNVEV (reference sequence). The CDR3 loop is CASSHRPFLQAGDGYTF. The CDR3 nucleotides are TGTGCCAGCAGTCATAGGCCCTTTCTACAGGCGGGAGATGGCTACACCTTC.

This chain links TRBV3-1 (or the pseudogene TRBV3-2) with TRBJ1-2; a weak D match, TRBD1 (6 bases). This CDR3 spans 14 amino acids. The V gene's germline CDR1 is LGHDT and CDR2 YNNKEL (reference sequence). Deletions cut 3 bases from V and 3 bases from J, with 11 bases between. CDR3 DNA: TGTGCCAGCAGCCATGATGGGGGCGACTATGGCTACACCTTC. Its protein product is CASSHDGGDYGYTF.

The rearrangement joins TRBV5-1 to TRBJ2-7; 11 bases align to TRBD2. With 4 bases clipped from V and 2 bases from J, the junction kept 8 bases outside the gene matches. This CDR3 region has 16 residues. CDR1 is SGHRS, CDR2 YFSETQ, per germline. The CDR3 spells CASSPTSGSAPYEQYF. CDR3 in DNA: TGCGCCAGCAGCCCCACTAGCGGGAGTGCTCCCTACGAGCAGTACTTC.

CDR3 DNA sequence: TGTGCCAGCAGGAGCCGCGTCTCCTACAATGAGCAGTTCTTC. As protein: CASRSRVSYNEQFF. J is TRBJ2-1 and V is TRBV28; D unclear. The germline V gene has CDR1 MDHEN and CDR2 SYDVKM. V lost 6 bases, J lost 0 bases, and 9 bases lay in between. The CDR3 has 14 residues.

The rearrangement uses TRBV4-1 and TRBJ1-2, with no clear D. Looked up from germline, CDR1 is MGHRA and CDR2 is YSYEKL. This CDR3 comprises 15 residues. V gave up 0 bases and J gave up 6 bases, with 14 bases separating them. DNA for the CDR3: TGCGCCAGCAGCCAAGATCGAGGGAGTTGGGATGGCTACACCTTC. Protein product: CASSQDRGSWDGYTF.

V and J are TRBV6-2 or TRBV6-3 and TRBJ2-1, with 12 bases identical to TRBD1. CDR3 size: 20 residues. Losses at the gene ends were 0 bases for V and 8 bases for J; bases not matched to a gene: 17. Germline CDR1 is MNHEY and CDR2 is SVGEGT. CDR3 amino acids: CASSYSGQGAFSGTDYEQFF. The CDR3, as DNA: TGTGCCAGCAGTTACTCGGGACAGGGGGCGTTTAGCGGGACTGACTATGAGCAGTTCTTC.

This clone was counted between two and nine times. V usage is TRBV7-9 and J usage is TRBJ1-2; 7 bases agree with TRBD1. The germline gives CDR1 SEHNR, CDR2 FQNEAQ (reference sequence). V lost 5 bases to trimming and J lost 8 bases; unmatched junction nucleotides: 14. CDR3 length: 15 residues. CDR3 loop: CASSPRDRLLTGYTF. CDR3 coding DNA: TGTGCCAGCAGCCCCCGGGACAGACTTCTTACGGGCTACACCTTC.

The J gene is TRBJ2-3, the V gene TRBV9, with a possible D match to TRBD1 (5 bases). The germline gives CDR1 SGDLS, CDR2 YYNGEE. CDR3 length: 16 residues. With 0 bases removed from V and 2 bases from J, the gap between germline ends came to 13 bases. The CDR3 region is CASSVEGSGYTDTQYF. The CDR3 coding sequence is TGTGCCAGCAGCGTAGAGGGGTCAGGTTACACAGATACGCAGTATTTT.

The V call is TRBV5-1, the J call TRBJ1-4; 7 positions agree with TRBD1. V was pared by 1 base and J by 6 bases, with 15 bases of the junction left unmatched. Germline loops: CDR1 SGHRS, CDR2 YFSETQ. The CDR3 totals 18 residues. DNA of the CDR3: TGCGCCAGCAGCTTGTCGGCCCGAGGGACAGTGGTAGATGAAAAACTGTTTTTT. This sequence encodes CASSLSARGTVVDEKLFF.

The chain is built from TRBV15 and TRBJ2-7; D not certain. CDR1 and CDR2 (germline): LNHNV, YYDKDF (reference sequence). This CDR3 comprises 14 residues. The V end was cut by 4 bases, the J end by 0 bases, with 10 bases between. The CDR3 is CATSISLSSYEQYF. The CDR3 bases are TGTGCCACCAGCATAAGTCTAAGCTCCTACGAGCAGTACTTC. Supplemented by reference TRBV15 and TRBJ2-7, the full variable domain reads DAMVIQNPRYQVTQFGKPVTLSCSQTLNHNVMYWYQQKSSQAPKLLFHYYDKDFNNEADTPDNFQSRRPNTSFCFLDIRSPGLGDTAMYLCATSISLSSYEQYFGPGTRLTVT.

V is TRBV24-1 and J is TRBJ2-3, with 9 bases matching TRBD2. The CDR3 runs 14 residues. The V segment lost 9 bases and the J segment 5 bases; nucleotides outside the gene matches: 8. From germline, CDR1 is KGHDR and CDR2 SFDVKD. CDR3 region: CATPLQREVDTQYF. The CDR3 DNA sequence: TGTGCCACCCCCTTGCAGCGGGAGGTAGATACGCAGTATTTT.

The V gene is TRBV9, the J gene TRBJ2-5; TRBD2 matches at 8 bases. Germline trimming cut 0 bases from V and 2 bases from J; bases unmatched to any gene: 6. Looked up from germline, CDR1 is SGDLS and CDR2 is YYNGEE. There are 16 residues in the CDR3. The CDR3 loop is CASSVGAGGSQETQYF. CDR3 bases: TGTGCCAGCAGCGTAGGGGCGGGGGGATCGCAAGAGACCCAGTACTTC.